A few counts support the clone carrying this T cell receptor (beta chain). Between the trimmed V and J ends, which lost 1 base and 6 bases, there was a span of 9 bases. Germline CDR1 is SQVTM and CDR2 is ANQGSEA. The CDR3 totals 13 residues. Via MiXCR, TCRdb re-called the RT-PCR reads, giving one row per CDR3 protein. The sample has 650,000 to 800,000 distinct CDR3 sequences; 14% are singletons. This TCR came from a female donor in good health, serving as a healthy control. The V call is TRBV29-1, the J call TRBJ2-2; D is possibly TRBD1 (5 bases). Sequenced input: memory CD4+ T cells from blood. Here the CDR3 DNA reads TGCAGCGTTGAAGTACAAGGGGCCGGGGAGCTGTTTTTT. As protein: CSVEVQGAGELFF.